These 10 T cell receptor beta chains were sequenced from one sample in a study of blood T cells in healthy people across ages. It was with a sample-barcoded 5' primer and a J-beta primer mix that a second PCR of roughly 7 to 12 cycles was run. TCRdb re-called the 5' RACE reads through MiXCR, storing one row per CDR3 protein. This table has approximately 900,000 distinct CDR3 sequences, 40% to 60% appearing once. The specimen was blood. These receptors all stem from a young man in good health.

This clonotype was seen more than once but under ten times. This rearrangement joins TRBV3-1 to TRBJ2-7; tentative D call: TRBD1 (5 bases). V dropped 2 bases and J dropped 0 bases, with 11 bases sitting between them. Per germline, CDR1 LGHDT and CDR2 YNNKEL (reference sequence). The CDR3 runs 15 residues. CDR3 bases: TGTGCCAGCAGCCAATCTACAGGAAGCTCCTACGAGCAGTACTTC. It specifies CASSQSTGSSYEQYF.

This chain joins TRBV28 and TRBJ2-3, with unresolved D. CDR1 and CDR2 from the germline V gene are MDHEN and SYDVKM. Between the trimmed V and J ends, which lost 5 bases and 0 bases, there was a span of 12 bases. The CDR3 sequence is 15 residues long. The CDR3 loop reads CASSEVVQSTDTQYF. CDR3 in DNA: TGTGCCAGCAGTGAGGTCGTCCAAAGCACAGATACGCAGTATTTT.

This clonotype was observed many times. The genes are TRBV29-1 and TRBJ2-7; 8 nucleotides align to TRBD2. Trimming removed 3 bases from V and 3 bases from J; junction bases left unmatched: 4. The germline V gene has CDR1 SQVTM and CDR2 ANQGSEA. The length of the CDR3 is 13 residues. The CDR3 loop reads CSVEVGGVYEQYF. CDR3 bases: TGCAGCGTTGAGGTCGGGGGGGTCTACGAGCAGTACTTC.

The V and J genes are TRBV10-2 and TRBJ2-3, with D unresolved. Germline V lookup: CDR1 WSHSY, CDR2 SAAADI. The CDR3 length is 11 residues. V was pared by 7 bases and J by 2 bases, with 4 bases between. The CDR3: CASTATDTQYF. Written as DNA, the CDR3 is TGCGCCAGCACCGCCACAGATACGCAGTATTTT.

Concerning this clonotype itself: A read error may account for a junction end that differs from germline. This rearrangement joins TRBV5-1 to TRBJ2-5; D not certain. Germline V gene lookup returns CDR1 SGHRS and CDR2 YFSETQ. The CDR3 has 12 amino acids. In DNA, the CDR3 is TGCGCCAGCAACTTGGCCGAGGAGACCCAGTACTTC. Its translation is CASNLAEETQYF.

The V gene is TRBV5-6, the J gene TRBJ2-4; D is ambiguous. The DNA matches TRBJ2-7 better at its end, which makes the J call doubtful. The CDR3 sequence is 14 residues long. Germline-derived CDR1 and CDR2 are SGHDT and YYEEEE. This CDR3 reads CASSFPRLGGEQYF. The CDR3 nucleotides read TGTGCCAGCAGCTTTCCCAGGCTGGGCGGCGAGCAGTACTTC.

The sample holds a few counts of this clonotype. The chain couples TRBV12-3 or TRBV12-4 to TRBJ2-7; possibly TRBD1 for D (6 bases). The DNA end lines up better with TRBJ2-5; the J call may be wrong. CDR3 length equals 16 residues. CDR3 sequence (DNA): TGTGCCAGCAGTCTAGGGGGTCGATCGACGGGGGAGACCCAGTACTTC. Translating gives CASSLGGRSTGETQYF.

The chain joins TRBV4-2 to TRBJ2-7; the match to TRBD1 covers 8 bases. The CDR3 loop spans 16 amino acids. J lost 2 bases, V lost 3 bases, and 9 bases had no gene match. CDR1 is LGHNA and CDR2 is YNFKEQ in the germline V gene. CDR3 DNA sequence: TGTGCCAGCAGCCAGACTCTGGGACAGGATACCTACGAGCAGTACTTC. Protein: CASSQTLGQDTYEQYF.

As to this clonotype: An end of the junction differs from the germline gene, which may be a read error. The chain carries TRBV5-6 and TRBJ2-1; D gene uncertain. Germline loops: CDR1 SGHDT, CDR2 YYEEEE. This CDR3 spans 17 amino acids. CDR3 loop: CAGSLVADLSSCNEQFF. In nucleotides, the CDR3 is TGTGCCGGCAGCTTGGTCGCAGATCTCAGCTCCTGCAATGAGCAGTTCTTC.

The genes are TRBV5-1 and TRBJ1-6; no clear D. The CDR3 is 15 residues long. The germline V and J ends were trimmed by 0 bases and 10 bases, with 14 bases remaining between them. The germline gives CDR1 SGHRS, CDR2 YFSETQ. The CDR3 sequence: CASSLDFAGGSPLHF. CDR3 nucleotides: TGCGCCAGCAGCTTGGATTTTGCTGGCGGGTCACCCCTCCACTTT.